The clone carrying this T cell receptor (beta chain) showed up just a few times. The antigen is undetermined. The CDR3 sequence is 15 residues long. Germline values: CDR1 SGHTA, CDR2 FQGNSA. Trimming removed 3 bases at V and 2 bases at J, with 12 bases between. The data were obtained in a study of post-analysis software for immune sequencing data. Whole-study context: Patients had relapsing-remitting, secondary progressive or progressive-relapsing multiple sclerosis; some lacked subtype. General study results and limits: About five TRBV segments appeared more often in patients than in controls, and TRBV5-6, TRBV5-1 and TRBV20-1 were among these.

Prepared TCR beta cDNA libraries contained unique molecular identifiers. Via MiXCR, TCRdb re-called the PCR reads, giving one row per CDR3 protein. The sample contains roughly 800,000 distinct CDR3 sequences, 25% to 30% of which appear only once. The receptor comes from a girl aged 10 to 17 with multiple sclerosis. Sequencing was performed on blood. The chain employs TRBV7-2 and TRBJ2-3; D gene uncertain. The CDR3 loop is CASSLVASATDTQYF. The CDR3 nucleotides read TGTGCCAGCAGCTTGGTAGCATCCGCCACAGATACGCAGTATTTT.